The rows below give T cell receptor beta chains drawn from one sample of a study of T cells in localized non-small cell lung cancer. The method was immunoSEQ multiplex PCR; TCRdb's version includes in-frame clones alone and lacks a portion of them. The sample shows fewer than 40,000 clones, 87% of them seen only once. The specimen was peripheral blood mononuclear cells, collected before any cancer treatment. The source is a man between 40 and 69 years old with stage III lung adenocarcinoma. Each CDR3 is given with its conserved first and last residue. D genes are given only for firm matches. A row's size may be missing; if present it is once, few, many or a size class.

clone size,V gene,J gene,D gene,CDR3 DNA,CDR3 protein
NA,TRBV27,TRBJ1-3,TRBD1,TGTGCCAGCAGTCCCGGACAGGGTCCTCCTGGAAACACCATATATTTT,CASSPGQGPPGNTIYF
NA,TRBV5-1,TRBJ2-7,TRBD2,TGCGCCAGCAGCTTTAGCGGGGTCGACTACGAGCAGTACTTC,CASSFSGVDYEQYF
NA,TRBV2,TRBJ2-6,NA,TGTGCCAGCAGTGAGTACAGGACAGGGGCCAACGTCCTGACTTTC,CASSEYRTGANVLTF
NA,TRBV29-1,TRBJ2-5,TRBD2,TGCAGCGTTACAGCGGGGGCTTCAGAGACCCAGTACTTC,CSVTAGASETQYF
once,TRBV28,TRBJ2-7,TRBD2,TGTGCCAGCAGTTTGACTAGCGGGGGACTCTCCTACGAGCAGTACTTC,CASSLTSGGLSYEQYF
NA,TRBV11-3,TRBJ1-2,NA,TGTGCCAGCAGCCTGAACAGGGCTGGCTACACCTTC,CASSLNRAGYTF
NA,TRBV11-2,TRBJ1-2,NA,TGTGCCAGCAGCTTAGGGGCCCTCCGCAGGGCGGGCTATGGCTACACCTTC,CASSLGALRRAGYGYTF
NA,TRBV5-1,TRBJ2-1,NA,TGCGCCAGCAGCATTAGCTCTACTACGGGCAATGAGCAGTTCTTC,CASSISSTTGNEQFF
NA,TRBV6-1,TRBJ2-1,NA,TGTGCCAGCAGTGTTGGCGATTACAATGAGCAGTTCTTC,CASSVGDYNEQFF
NA,TRBV18,TRBJ2-1,NA,TGTGCCAGCTCACCAATTGAGATTGGGAATGAGCAGTTCTTC,CASSPIEIGNEQFF
NA,TRBV10-3,TRBJ2-3,TRBD1,TGTGCCATCCGGGACAGGGAAAGCACAGATACGCAGTATTTT,CAIRDRESTDTQYF
NA,TRBV14,TRBJ1-6,NA,TGTGCCAGCAGCCAAGGTATGGGGAATTCACCCCTCCACTTT,CASSQGMGNSPLHF
NA,TRBV4-1,TRBJ1-5,NA,TGCGCCAGCAGCCAAGATTTCCAGACAGGTTCTAATCAGCCCCAGCATTTT,CASSQDFQTGSNQPQHF
once,TRBV30,TRBJ1-6,NA,TGTGCCTACTCGGGGCGGAGCTCCTATAATTCACCCCTCCACTTT,CAYSGRSSYNSPLHF
NA,TRBV7-2,TRBJ1-6,NA,TGTGCCAGCAGCTTATCCCGGTATTCACCCCTCCACTTT,CASSLSRYSPLHF
once,TRBV11-2,TRBJ1-1,NA,TGTGCCAGCAGCTTAGTACAGACGAACACTGAAGCTTTCTTT,CASSLVQTNTEAFF
few,TRBV5-6,TRBJ1-2,NA,TGTGCCAGCTCTCAAGCTGGAGCCAACTATGGCTACACCTTC,CASSQAGANYGYTF
NA,TRBV29-1,TRBJ1-5,NA,TGCAGCGTTGTACAGGGTAACGGTCAGCCCCAGCATTTT,CSVVQGNGQPQHF
NA,TRBV27,TRBJ1-1,NA,TGTGCCAGCAGTTTATCGAAAACCGGGGCCCACACTGAAGCTTTCTTT,CASSLSKTGAHTEAFF
NA,TRBV10-3,TRBJ1-2,NA,TGTGCCATCAGTGAAAAGGTCGCCTATGGCTACACCTTC,CAISEKVAYGYTF
NA,TRBV7-6,TRBJ2-7,NA,TGTGCCAGCGGCAGGGTGGGTTCCTACGAGCAGTACTTC,CASGRVGSYEQYF
NA,TRBV5-5,TRBJ1-4,NA,TGTGCCAGCAGGCCGGACACAACTAATGAAAAACTGTTTTTT,CASRPDTTNEKLFF
NA,TRBV2,TRBJ1-5,NA,TGTGCCAGCAACATACAGGGCTATCAGCCCCAGCATTTT,CASNIQGYQPQHF
NA,TRBV2,TRBJ1-1,NA,TGTGCCAGCACCTTAACTCTGGACAGCGCTGAAGCTTTCTTT,CASTLTLDSAEAFF
NA,TRBV7-2,TRBJ2-5,TRBD2,TGTGCCAGCAGCTCGACTAGCGGGGGGGCGAGAGAGACCCAGTACTTC,CASSSTSGGARETQYF
NA,TRBV5-1,TRBJ2-7,TRBD2,TGCGCCAGCAGCTTGACTAGCGGGGGCCCCTACGAGCAGTACTTC,CASSLTSGGPYEQYF
NA,TRBV15,TRBJ2-2,NA,TGTGCCACCAGCAGAGATGCATTTATAGGACCCGGGGAGCTGTTTTTT,CATSRDAFIGPGELFF
NA,TRBV7-2,TRBJ2-7,TRBD2,TGTGCCAGCAGCTACCGTAGCGGGGGGATCGAGCAGTACTTC,CASSYRSGGIEQYF
NA,TRBV6-5,TRBJ1-1,NA,TGTGCCAGCAGTTACACCTACAGCGGGGGGAACACTGAAGCTTTCTTT,CASSYTYSGGNTEAFF
NA,TRBV28,TRBJ1-3,NA,TGTGCCAGCAGTCCACCCGGCACGCAAGCGTCTGGAAACACCATATATTTT,CASSPPGTQASGNTIYF
NA,TRBV2,TRBJ1-4,TRBD1,TGTGCCAGCAGTTCCCAGGGGGTTGGGAATGAAAAACTGTTTTTT,CASSSQGVGNEKLFF
NA,TRBV4-1,TRBJ2-5,TRBD1,TGCGCCAGCAGCCAAGAGACAGGGGTTGAGACCCAGTACTTC,CASSQETGVETQYF
NA,TRBV2,TRBJ2-3,TRBD1,TGTGCCAGCAGTGAACCGCGAACGACAGGGGTAGATACGCAGTATTTT,CASSEPRTTGVDTQYF
NA,TRBV5-5,TRBJ2-1,NA,TGTGCCAGCAGCCCCTCACGGGGACGGGGCTCCTACAATGAGCAGTTCTTC,CASSPSRGRGSYNEQFF
once,TRBV7-9,TRBJ1-3,TRBD1,TGTGCCAGCAGCTACGAGACAGGGTTAGGTTCTGGAAACACCATATATTTT,CASSYETGLGSGNTIYF
NA,TRBV4-3,TRBJ2-3,NA,TGCGCCAGCAGCCAAAACGCTCTGGGACAAGGATTTACAGATACGCAGTATTTT,CASSQNALGQGFTDTQYF
NA,TRBV19,TRBJ2-5,NA,TGTGCCAGTAAGGACACGAGGCAAGAGACCCAGTACTTC,CASKDTRQETQYF
NA,TRBV21-1,TRBJ1-2,NA,TGTGCCAGCAGTAAGGGTCTCCGAGGTAACTATGGCTACACCTTC,CASSKGLRGNYGYTF
NA,TRBV7-9,TRBJ2-1,NA,TGTGCCAGCAGCTTAGGAGGCCGACGGAGCTCCTACAATGAGCAGTTCTTC,CASSLGGRRSSYNEQFF
few,TRBV5-1,TRBJ2-5,NA,TGCGCCAGCAGCTTGGAAAATGACCAAGAGACCCAGTACTTC,CASSLENDQETQYF
NA,TRBV9,TRBJ2-3,NA,TGTGCCAGCAGCGTAGAGGTAGGCGGGTTCACAGATACGCAGTATTTT,CASSVEVGGFTDTQYF
NA,TRBV9,TRBJ2-7,NA,TGTGCCAGCAGCGTAGAGGAAGGGGTGGGGTACGAGCAGTACTTC,CASSVEEGVGYEQYF
NA,TRBV7-9,TRBJ2-1,NA,TGTGCCTCCGGGATCTACAATGAGCAGTTCTTC,CASGIYNEQFF
NA,TRBV5-1,TRBJ2-7,TRBD1,TGCGCCAGCAGCGTCGGACAGGGAATTACCTACGAGCAGTACTTC,CASSVGQGITYEQYF
NA,TRBV11-2,TRBJ2-7,NA,TGTGCCAGCAGCTCCTCCGACAGGTCCAACTACGAGCAGTACTTC,CASSSSDRSNYEQYF
NA,TRBV7-8,TRBJ2-2,NA,TGTGCCAGCAGCTTAAGCCGGGTAGTAGCGAACACCGGGGAGCTGTTTTTT,CASSLSRVVANTGELFF
NA,TRBV10-3,TRBJ2-5,TRBD2,TGTGCCATCAGGGGACCCGGGACTAGCGGGGAGACCCAGTACTTC,CAIRGPGTSGETQYF
once,TRBV10-3,TRBJ2-1,TRBD2,TGTGCCATCAGTGAGGGCCAGCGGGGTCAGTTCTTC,CAISEGQRGQFF
NA,TRBV6-5,TRBJ2-3,TRBD1,TGTGCCAGCAGTGACCAGACAGGGGCAGATACGCAGTATTTT,CASSDQTGADTQYF
NA,TRBV29-1,TRBJ2-2,TRBD1,TGCAGCGTTGCAGGACAGGGGGCCGTCGGGGAGCTGTTTTTT,CSVAGQGAVGELFF